This entry concerns a single T cell receptor beta chain. Antigen specificity is unknown. This sample is drawn from a study of spatial heterogeneity in lung cancer. Study-wide context: Raw reads showed each unique TCR and UMI combination turning up more than ten times on average.

The J segment lost 4 bases and the V segment lost 1 base, leaving 2 bases of the junction unmatched. This CDR3 is 15 amino acids long. Germline CDR1 and CDR2: SGHVS and FNYEAQ. Carried by each TCR cDNA molecule was a unique molecular identifier. MiXCR was run by TCRdb on the 5' RACE reads, yielding one entry per CDR3 protein. Seen here are more than 10,000 distinct CDR3 sequences, 4.5% to 6.5% observed once, and the top ten hold around 39%. Time point of the sample: sample taken at primary tumor resection. Whole RNA from tumor, nontumor lung or frozen PBMC was sequenced unsorted. Study-wide results and caveats: Intratumoral expanded alpha and beta TCR counts were found to track tumor mutation counts.

The chain recombines TRBV7-6 with TRBJ2-1; TRBD2 agrees at 9 bases. The receptor was derived from a male donor with early-stage non-small cell lung cancer. The sample was lung tumor tissue, taken at surgery. CDR3 amino acids: CASSLGTSDYNEQFF. The CDR3 DNA is TGTGCCAGCAGCTTAGGGACTAGCGATTACAATGAGCAGTTCTTC.